The clone carrying this TCR beta chain was found once. Trimming removed 2 bases from V and 7 bases from J; junction bases left unmatched: 8. The V gene's germline CDR1 is GTSNPN and CDR2 SVGIG (reference sequence). This CDR3 region has 16 residues. These data are taken from a study of OX40 agonist ivuxolimab in advanced cancers. Study in general: Ivuxolimab, an antibody that agonizes OX40 (CD134), was administered to the patients.

Some clones are missing from TCRdb's copy, which holds only in-frame ones; the method was immunoSEQ multiplex PCR. The sample has about 73,000 clones; 85% are singletons. The clonotype comes from an adult with an advanced solid tumor such as melanoma, head and neck, liver or kidney cancer. Material: CD4+ or CD8+ T cells sorted from blood, obtained in a trial of the OX40 agonist ivuxolimab. The J gene is TRBJ1-6, the V gene TRBV30, with 10 bases aligning to TRBD1. Here the CDR3 DNA reads TGTGCCTGGAGTTCGACAGGGGGCGGGCGGAATTCACCCCTCCACTTT. This encodes CAWSSTGGGRNSPLHF.